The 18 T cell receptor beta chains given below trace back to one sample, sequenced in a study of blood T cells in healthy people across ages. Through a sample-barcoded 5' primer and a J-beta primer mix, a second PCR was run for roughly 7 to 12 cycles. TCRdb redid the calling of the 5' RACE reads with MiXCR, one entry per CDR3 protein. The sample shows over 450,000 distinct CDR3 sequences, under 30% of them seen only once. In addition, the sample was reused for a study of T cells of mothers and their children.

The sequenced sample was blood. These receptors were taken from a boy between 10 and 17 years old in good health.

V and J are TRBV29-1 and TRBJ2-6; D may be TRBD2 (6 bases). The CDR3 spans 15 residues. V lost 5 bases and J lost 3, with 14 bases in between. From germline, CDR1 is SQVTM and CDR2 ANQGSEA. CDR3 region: CSVMGGRVGANVLTF. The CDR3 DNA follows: TGCAGCGTTATGGGGGGACGGGTTGGGGCCAACGTCCTGACTTTC.

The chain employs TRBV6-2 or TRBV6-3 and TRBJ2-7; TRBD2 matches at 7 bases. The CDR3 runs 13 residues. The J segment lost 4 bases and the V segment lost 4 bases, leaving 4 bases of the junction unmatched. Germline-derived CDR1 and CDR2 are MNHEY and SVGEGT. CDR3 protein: CASSFLGGYEQYF. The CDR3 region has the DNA TGTGCCAGCAGTTTCCTGGGAGGGTACGAGCAGTACTTC.

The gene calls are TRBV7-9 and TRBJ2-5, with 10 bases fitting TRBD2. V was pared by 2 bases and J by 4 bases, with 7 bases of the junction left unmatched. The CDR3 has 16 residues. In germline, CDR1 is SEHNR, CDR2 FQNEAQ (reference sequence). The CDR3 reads CASSLLSSGRVETQYF. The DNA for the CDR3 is TGTGCCAGCAGCTTATTATCTAGCGGGAGAGTAGAGACCCAGTACTTC.

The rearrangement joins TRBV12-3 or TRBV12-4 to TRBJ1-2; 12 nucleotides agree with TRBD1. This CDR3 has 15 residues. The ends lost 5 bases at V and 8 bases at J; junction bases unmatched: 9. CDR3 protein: CASSAPGQGAEGYTF. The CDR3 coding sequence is TGTGCCAGCAGTGCACCGGGACAGGGGGCGGAGGGCTACACCTTC.

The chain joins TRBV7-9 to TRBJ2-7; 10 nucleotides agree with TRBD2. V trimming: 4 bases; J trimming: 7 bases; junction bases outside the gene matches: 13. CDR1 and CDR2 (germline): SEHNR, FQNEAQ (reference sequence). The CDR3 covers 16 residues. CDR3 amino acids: CASSYPRAGGSGEQYF. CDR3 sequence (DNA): TGTGCCAGCAGCTACCCACGAGCGGGAGGGAGTGGAGAGCAGTACTTC.

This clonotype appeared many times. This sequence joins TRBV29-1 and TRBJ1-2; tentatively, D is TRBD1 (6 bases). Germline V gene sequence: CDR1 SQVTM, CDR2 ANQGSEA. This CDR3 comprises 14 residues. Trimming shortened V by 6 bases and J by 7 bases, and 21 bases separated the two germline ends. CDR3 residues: CSVTQGPSSRGYTF. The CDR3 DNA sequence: TGCAGCGTGACTCAGGGGCCTTCGTCTCGTGGCTACACCTTC.

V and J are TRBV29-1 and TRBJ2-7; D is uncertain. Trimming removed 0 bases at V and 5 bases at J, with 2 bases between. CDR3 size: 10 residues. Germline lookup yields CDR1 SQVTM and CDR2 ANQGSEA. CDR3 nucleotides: TGCAGCGTTGAAGACGACGAGCAGTACTTC. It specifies CSVEDDEQYF.

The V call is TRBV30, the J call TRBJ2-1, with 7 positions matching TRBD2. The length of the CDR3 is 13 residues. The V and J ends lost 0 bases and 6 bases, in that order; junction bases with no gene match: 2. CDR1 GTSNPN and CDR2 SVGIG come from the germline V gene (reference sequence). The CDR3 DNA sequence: TGTGCCTGGAGTGTGGGGAGGGGCAATGAGCAGTTCTTC. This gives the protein CAWSVGRGNEQFF.

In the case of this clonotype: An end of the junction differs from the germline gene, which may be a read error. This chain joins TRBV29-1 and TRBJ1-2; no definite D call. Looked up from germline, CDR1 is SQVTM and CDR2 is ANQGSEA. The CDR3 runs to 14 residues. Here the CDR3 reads CSVRLWQVDYDYTF. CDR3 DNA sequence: TGCAGCGTTAGGCTTTGGCAGGTCGACTATGACTACACCTTC. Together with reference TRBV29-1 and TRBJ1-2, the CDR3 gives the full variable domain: SAVISQKPSRDICQRGTSLTIQCQVDSQVTMMFWYRQQPGQSLTLIATANQGSEATYESGFVIDKFPISRPNLTFSTLTVSNMSPEDSSIYLCSVRLWQVDYDYTFGSGTRLTVV.

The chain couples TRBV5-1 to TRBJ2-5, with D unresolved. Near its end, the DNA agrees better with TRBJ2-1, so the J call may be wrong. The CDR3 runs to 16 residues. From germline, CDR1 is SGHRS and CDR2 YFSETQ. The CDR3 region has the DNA TGCGCCAGCAGCTTGGGAATGGGCCGAGCGTACAATGAGCAGTTCTTC. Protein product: CASSLGMGRAYNEQFF.

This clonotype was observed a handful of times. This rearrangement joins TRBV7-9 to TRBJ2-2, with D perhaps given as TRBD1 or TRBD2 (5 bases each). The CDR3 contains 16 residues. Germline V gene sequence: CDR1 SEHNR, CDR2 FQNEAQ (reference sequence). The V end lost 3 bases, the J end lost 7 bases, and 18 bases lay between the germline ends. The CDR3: CASSLVTSPGLGELFF. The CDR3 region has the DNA TGTGCCAGCAGCTTGGTGACATCCCCGGGGCTCGGGGAGCTGTTTTTT.

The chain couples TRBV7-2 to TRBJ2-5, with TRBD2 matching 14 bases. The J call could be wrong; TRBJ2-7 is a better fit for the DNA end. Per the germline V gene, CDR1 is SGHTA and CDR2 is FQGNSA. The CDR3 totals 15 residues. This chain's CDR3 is CASSWTSGGRYEQYF. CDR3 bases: TGTGCCAGCAGCTGGACTAGCGGGGGGCGGTACGAGCAGTACTTC.

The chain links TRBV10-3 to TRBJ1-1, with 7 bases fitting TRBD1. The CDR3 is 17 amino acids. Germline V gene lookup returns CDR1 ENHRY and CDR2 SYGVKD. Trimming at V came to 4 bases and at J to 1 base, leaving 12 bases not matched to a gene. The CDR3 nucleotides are TGTGCCATCAGTGTACGACAGGGCCACGCAGGGAACACTGAAGCTTTCTTT. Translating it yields CAISVRQGHAGNTEAFF.

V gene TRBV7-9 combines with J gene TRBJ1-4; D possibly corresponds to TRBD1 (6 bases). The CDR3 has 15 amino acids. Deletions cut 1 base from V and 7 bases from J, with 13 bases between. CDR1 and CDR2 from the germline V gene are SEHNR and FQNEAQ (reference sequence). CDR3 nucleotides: TGTGCCAGCAGCTTAGGGCACCAAGGGGGTGAAAAACTGTTTTTT. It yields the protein CASSLGHQGGEKLFF.

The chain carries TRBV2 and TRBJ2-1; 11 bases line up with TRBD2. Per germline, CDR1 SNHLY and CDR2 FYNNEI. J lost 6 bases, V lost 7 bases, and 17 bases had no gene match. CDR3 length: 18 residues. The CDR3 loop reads CASTDLTIAGGAINEQFF. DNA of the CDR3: TGTGCCAGCACCGACCTTACAATAGCGGGAGGGGCCATCAATGAGCAGTTCTTC. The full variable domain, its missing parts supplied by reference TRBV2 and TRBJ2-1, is EPEVTQTPSHQVTQMGQEVILRCVPISNHLYFYWYRQILGQKVEFLVSFYNNEISEKSEIFDDQFSVERPDGSNFTLKIRSTKLEDSAMYFCASTDLTIAGGAINEQFFGPGTRLTVL.

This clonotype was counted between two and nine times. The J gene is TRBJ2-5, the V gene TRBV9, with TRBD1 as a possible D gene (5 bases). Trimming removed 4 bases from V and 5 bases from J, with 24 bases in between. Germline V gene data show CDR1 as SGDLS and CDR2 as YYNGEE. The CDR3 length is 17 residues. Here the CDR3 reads CASSPGQGAGKRETQYF. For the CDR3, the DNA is TGTGCCAGCAGCCCCGGGCAGGGTGCCGGAAAAAGGGAGACCCAGTACTTC.

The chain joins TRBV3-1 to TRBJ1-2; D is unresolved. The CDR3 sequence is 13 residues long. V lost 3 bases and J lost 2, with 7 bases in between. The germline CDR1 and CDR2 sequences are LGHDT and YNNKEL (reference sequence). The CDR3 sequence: CASSHHGNYGYTF. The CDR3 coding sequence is TGTGCCAGCAGCCATCACGGGAACTATGGCTACACCTTC.

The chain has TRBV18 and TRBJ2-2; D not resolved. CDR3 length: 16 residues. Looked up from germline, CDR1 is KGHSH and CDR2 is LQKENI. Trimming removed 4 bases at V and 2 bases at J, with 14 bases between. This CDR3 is CASSLQSHINTGELFF. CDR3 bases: TGTGCCAGCTCACTTCAGTCTCATATCAACACCGGGGAGCTGTTTTTT.